This T cell receptor beta chain was sequenced in a study of early T cells in non-severe SARS-CoV-2 infection. Study at large: Bulk RNA taken from unsorted whole blood was sequenced, leaving chains unpaired.

The CDR3 is 14 amino acids. V was shortened by 5 bases and J by 2 bases, with 14 bases between the two germline ends. CDR1 and CDR2 from the germline V gene are SGHRS and YFSETQ. Of note for this clonotype: Its antigen is unidentified.

Study-level findings and limits: Clonotype matching in VDJdb favored anti-spike CD8 responses and did not capture private and CD4 specificities.

Each cDNA molecule carried a unique molecular identifier. MiXCR, applied by TCRdb to the 5' RACE reads, yields one record per CDR3 protein. The repertoire holds about 70,000 distinct CDR3 sequences, with approximately 10% as singletons. This chain joins TRBV5-1 and TRBJ2-7; D is possibly TRBD1 or TRBD2 (6 bases each). The sample comprised whole blood. This clonotype originated in an adult who was a healthcare worker with PCR-confirmed SARS-CoV-2 infection or an uninfected control (not recorded which). CDR3: CASRGRTAPYEQYF. CDR3 bases: TGCGCCAGCAGGGGGAGGACAGCCCCCTACGAGCAGTACTTC.